The subject of this entry is one T cell receptor beta chain. This clonotype was counted once. Its antigen remains unidentified. Qualities for individual bases were not recorded, and no much larger clone is one base off. One read offers little support. Profiling of TCR beta VDJ combinations and CDR3 sequences used genomic DNA as the template. An Illumina HiSeq 2000 was used for TCR repertoire sequencing. The published analysis was carried out like this. Repertoires were assessed using TRBV/TRBJ rearrangement plots, CDR3 size and DJ length profiles, and Simpson's diversity index. The most abundant DNA sequence in the deep sequencing data was taken as the immunodominant clone. CDR3 amino acid sequences were checked for sharing across subjects and were also compared against the VDJdb database and published repertoires. The public sequencing data were trimmed at Q25 with fastp and processed into clonotypes with MiXCR by TCRdb, which kept only in-frame beta chains. A single entry per CDR3 protein holds the most common genes and DNA from its merged rows. The V and J calls follow TCRdb's processing rather than the paper's. The sample table holds about 190,000 distinct CDR3 sequences, of which about 53% were seen once. The ten largest clones take up 16% of the sample.

The data derive from a study of CD8+CD57+ T cells in acquired aplastic anemia (dated by TCRdb to about 2018). Looking at the study overall: DNA extracted from sorted CD4+ and CD8+ cells had a mean of around 3.3 ug, with a range of roughly 0.18 to 27.4 ug. Mean read counts for healthy donor samples were approximately 10 million for CD4+ cells and roughly 12 million for CD8+ cells.

TCR repertoires of sorted CD4+ and CD8+ blood T cells from severe aplastic anemia patients and healthy subjects were deep-sequenced in the study. Ficoll-Paque density gradient centrifugation was used to isolate peripheral blood mononuclear cells. Before DNA extraction, CD4+ and CD8+ T cells were sorted with FACS or magnetic beads. Via the germline V gene (reference sequence), CDR1 is SGHKS and CDR2 YYEKEE. V gives up 4 bases and J gives up 7 bases, and the segment between their germline ends measures 23 bases. Its CDR3 holds 16 amino acids, cysteine through phenylalanine. Solely the CDR3 DNA is kept, with 48 bases framed from the first base. Study-wide conclusions, independent of this receptor: Around 27 CD8+ CDR3 sequences were found in both patients and controls but appeared to be highly expressed in patients and within the immunodominant clones of the patients. Patients and healthy controls showed no significant difference in CD8+ Simpson's diversity (P=0.060).

This TCR derives from a human donor in good health, serving as a control. The chain is assembled from TRBV5-5 and TRBJ1-2; a weak D assignment points to TRBD1 (6 bases agree). Input material: sorted CD4+, CD8+, or CD8+CD57+ T cells (not recorded which) from PBMCs. CDR3 region: CASSRILAGGRVGYTF. Read as DNA, the sequence is TGTGCCAGCAGCCGTATACTAGCGGGGGGGCGCGTTGGCTACACCTTC.